This record covers a single TCR beta chain. Its target antigen remains unknown. Per-base qualities were not stored, and no clone one base away is much larger. Using the deep immunoSEQ assay, multiplex PCR amplified TCR CDR3 regions from genomic DNA. For each cell subset, the extracted genomic DNA was distributed evenly across all wells of several immunoSEQ 96-well plates, and each plate served as one replicate. For sorted subsets, each replicate PCR was loaded with roughly 190 ng genomic DNA, equivalent to some 31,000 T cell genomes. Purified libraries were quantified with a Qubit 3.0 fluorometer, sized on a Bioanalyzer 2100, and re-quantified with the KAPA Library Quantification kit. A separate single-read 150-cycle Illumina NextSeq 550 flow cell was used to sequence each immunoSEQ 96-well plate. For the original study's pipeline: Because the immunoSEQ output held only junctional sequences and lacked quality scores, the filtering could not match the filtering applied to full-length reads. Sequences were annotated with PyIR, a Python wrapper for IgBLAST v1.9, using IMGT germline references to assign V/J genes and CDR3. Reads with weak V/J assignments (E-value above 1e-6), missing CDR3, stop codons, out-of-frame junctions, or ambiguous translated residues were removed. A V3J clonotype was defined by an identical inferred V gene, J gene, and CDR3 amino acid sequence. Percentage overlap between repertoires was calculated by dividing the number of shared unique clonotypes by the size of the smaller repertoire. Repertoire richness was assessed with RTK rarefaction, the Chao1 estimator, and Recon v2.1 estimates of unobserved clonotypes. OLGA was used to compute generation probabilities for all TCRbeta clonotypes that the gDNA method yielded from a handful of donors. This is the immuneACCESS table as TCRdb keeps it, with only in-frame sequences that have V and J called. A part of the clones is gone; compared with another copy, unresolved V genes explain less than half, and the rest is unexplained. The DNA gave D and trimming, while V, J and clone size come from that table. This sample lists millions of clones; approximately 95% were detected once. The biggest ten clones account for about 0.39% of the sample.

For CDR1 and CDR2, the germline V gene lists SGHTA and FQGTGA. V gives up 8 bases and J gives up 2 bases, and the segment between their germline ends measures 10 bases. The CDR3 sequence holds 13 residues, the cysteine and phenylalanine included. Only the CDR3 DNA is retained, 39 bases long and in frame from the first base. Donors were healthy HIV-negative adults with no recently reported acute infections or vaccinations. Every donor was a Caucasian adult residing in Nashville, Tennessee, USA. Magnetic negative selection was used to enrich CD4+ T cells, after which naive cells were positively selected on CD45RA and the negative fraction became the memory subset. Blood was collected by leukapheresis, and PBMCs were isolated by Ficoll-Histopaque density gradient centrifugation and then cryopreserved in liquid nitrogen vapor phase. Analytical flow cytometry was used to check the purity and quantity of each magnetically sorted T cell population. From each sorted fraction, genomic DNA was isolated and quantified by UV absorbance on a Nanodrop 2000c.

This sample is drawn from a study of shared clonotypes between healthy human individuals (dated by TCRdb to about 2020). About the full investigation: The cohort comprised two women and a few men aged 18 to 49 years. Per donor, three plates each were used for CD4 naive and CD4 memory, two for CD8 naive, and one for CD8 memory. Blood TCR repertoires of about five healthy adults were deeply sequenced to estimate repertoire size and the extent of clonotype sharing between individuals. Different laboratories and diverse techniques were used to prepare libraries and sequence TCR repertoires, to increase sequencing depth and limit assay-specific biases. Each donor's leukapheresis produced roughly between roughly 0.85 and 9.5 billion PBMCs.

Study-wide findings and limitations: Sampling was restricted to blood, and TCR repertoires in tissues likely differ from the TCR repertoires found in blood. Sharing across a few donors was observed for around 5% of naive CD4, 3% to 3.5% of naive CD8, roughly 2.4% of memory CD4, and over 0.3% of memory CD8 clonotypes. Even with the large sequencing depth, rarefaction of the sorted-subset datasets indicated that sequencing was incomplete. Higher generation probabilities were observed for clonotypes shared by all four sorted-subset donors than for non-shared clonotypes. The small number of donors limited the genetic and exposure-history diversity represented. Based on pairwise subsampling, the degree of clonotype sharing among donors was expected to be affected by sequencing depth. Larger estimated clonotype richness was generally found for naive subsets than for memory subsets.

The sequence derives from a man between 18 and 35 years old in good health. Some clones in this sample may be carry-over from other donors' samples. Sequencing was carried out using naive CD4+ T cells from PBMCs. The cell subset or site label corresponds to: CD45RA+ positively selected. The sequence joins TRBV7-3 to TRBJ1-5; the D gene is unclear. The nucleotide sequence is given as TGTGCCAGCTACGGGTTGCGCAATCAGCCCCAGCATTTT. This is translated as CASYGLRNQPQHF.